This T cell receptor beta chain was recorded in a study of cytomegalovirus exposure and HLA in healthy donors. Across the whole study: The same platform was used for the roughly 120 validation repertoires as for the approximately 720 first-cohort repertoires, as reported in a later analysis.

Germline trimming cut 5 bases from V and 9 bases from J; bases unmatched to any gene: 9. The CDR3 loop spans 14 amino acids. Per germline, CDR1 MDHEN and CDR2 SYDVKM. Measured with immunoSEQ multiplex PCR; TCRdb has only the in-frame clones, and not every one. This sample yields around 130,000 clones, of which roughly nine tenths are seen a single time; about 3% belongs to the top ten. As concerns this clone: Antigen unknown.

The study's findings and limits: The study labeled around 160 TCR beta chains cytomegalovirus-associated.

The sequencing sample was made of PBMCs. The chain joins TRBV28 to TRBJ2-1, with 8 bases fitting TRBD2. The receptor was derived from a man aged 25 to 45 in good health and CMV-seronegative. The CDR3 nucleotides are TGTGCCAGCAGTCCCCGGGGGGGCCGCCCTGAGCAGTTCTTC. It translates to CASSPRGGRPEQFF.